This T cell receptor (beta chain) is drawn from a study of blood T cells in healthy people across ages. Broader study findings: Naive T cell percentage strongly correlated with TCR beta diversity.

The V gene's germline CDR1 is SGHKS and CDR2 YYEKEE (reference sequence). The CDR3 covers 15 residues. Trimming left V 4 bases short and J 2 bases short, with 10 bases between. Investigators took ten milliliters of peripheral blood from every donor. Together with a sample-barcoded 5' primer, a J-beta primer mix was included in a second PCR lasting about 7 to 11 cycles. TCRdb re-called the 5' RACE reads with MiXCR, one entry per CDR3 protein. The data hold 700,000 to 900,000 distinct CDR3 sequences, with about 55% observed a single time. As concerns this clonotype: What it recognizes is unknown. This may be a read error, as it is one base from a much larger clone. The missing conserved phenylalanine or tryptophan at the end of this CDR3 makes a read error likely.

This TCR was sampled from an elderly man in good health. The chain recombines TRBV5-5 with TRBJ2-6; D possibly corresponds to TRBD2 (7 bases). The specimen was blood. The chain's CDR3 is CASSVGGAGANVLTC. As DNA, the CDR3 is TGTGCCAGCAGCGTAGGGGGGGCTGGGGCCAACGTCCTGACTTGC.